This is a list of T cell receptor beta chains from one sample in a study of regulatory T cells in long-lasting Graves disease. TCRdb re-derived calls from the multiplex PCR reads in MiXCR, one entry per CDR3 protein. The sample holds a few hundred thousand distinct CDR3 sequences, approximately 23% seen once. The material sequenced was peripheral blood mononuclear cells (PBMCs), taken when the disease was refractory, from a patient treated with antithyroid drugs. The receptors stem from a woman in her thirties or forties with Graves disease. CDR3s include the opening cysteine and the closing phenylalanine or tryptophan. A D gene is named only where the DNA matches it firmly. Where a row states a size, it is once, few, many or the class of an expanded clone; other rows omit it.

j_call v_call clone_size d_call cdr3_nt cdr3_aa
TRBJ2-6 TRBV6-1 NA NA TGTGCCAGCAGTGACTTGACAGGGGCCAACGTCCTGACTTTC CASSDLTGANVLTF
TRBJ1-5 TRBV2 many NA TGTGCCAGCGACCTCGGCTACAATCAGCCCCAGCATTTT CASDLGYNQPQHF
TRBJ2-5 TRBV7-9 many TRBD2 TGTGCCAGCAGCTCTCATTTGGGACTAGCGGGAGTCCAAGAGACCCAGTACTTC CASSSHLGLAGVQETQYF
TRBJ1-5 TRBV19 NA NA TGTGCCAGTAAGGACACGACAAACCGGCGAAGCAATCAGCCCCAGCATTTT CASKDTTNRRSNQPQHF
TRBJ2-2 TRBV19 few NA TGTGCCAGTACCGGATCCGGGGAGCTGTTTTTT CASTGSGELFF
TRBJ2-6 TRBV19 NA TRBD1 TGTGCCAGTAGTATGACAGGGATCGGGGCCAACGTCCTGACTTTC CASSMTGIGANVLTF
TRBJ2-7 TRBV29-1 few TRBD1 TGCAGCGTTGTTGATGCCGACAGGGCGACCTACGAGCAGTACTTC CSVVDADRATYEQYF
TRBJ2-3 TRBV6-1 few NA TGTGCCAGCAGTGAAGCGCATTGGGGCGATACGCAGTATTTT CASSEAHWGDTQYF
TRBJ2-4 TRBV4-1 few TRBD1 TGCGCCAGCAGCCAAGAGACAGGGTTGGTGGCCAAAAACATTCAGTACTTC CASSQETGLVAKNIQYF
TRBJ2-3 TRBV27 NA NA TGTGCCAGCAGTTACTTTGCGGGGAGCACAGATACGCAGTATTTT CASSYFAGSTDTQYF
TRBJ1-1 TRBV7-2 many TRBD1 TGTGCCAGCAGCGTATACAGGGGTAACACTGAAGCTTTCTTT CASSVYRGNTEAFF
TRBJ2-6 TRBV6-2/TRBV6-3 NA NA TGTGCCAGCAGTTACGAGGGGACAGGGGCCAACGTCCTGACTTTC CASSYEGTGANVLTF
TRBJ1-6 TRBV7-9 NA NA TGTGCCAGCAGCCTCGCAATGGGGGGGAATTCACCCCTCCACTTT CASSLAMGGNSPLHF
TRBJ1-2 TRBV12-3/TRBV12-4 many NA TGTGCCAGCAGTTCGCCTAGCAGCTATGGCTACACCTTC CASSSPSSYGYTF
TRBJ2-1 TRBV28 NA TRBD2 TGTGCCAGCAGTCTCCCCGGGGAAGCGGGAGAGTATAGTGAGCAGTTCTTC CASSLPGEAGEYSEQFF
TRBJ1-3 TRBV20-1 NA NA TGCAGTGTTAAGACAGTCCGGTCTGGAAACACCATATATTTT CSVKTVRSGNTIYF
TRBJ1-3 TRBV6-1 NA TRBD1 TGTGCCAGCAGTCGACAGGGGAGCTCTGGAAACACCATATATTTT CASSRQGSSGNTIYF
TRBJ2-5 TRBV28 many TRBD1 TGTGCCAGTTTCCGGGACAGTGGCTTCTCTTCCCAAGAGACCCAGTACTTC CASFRDSGFSSQETQYF
TRBJ2-4 TRBV28 few NA TGTGCCAGCAGTCCCAGGGTTACCGCCAAAAACATTCAGTACTTC CASSPRVTAKNIQYF
TRBJ1-1 TRBV6-5 few NA TGTGCCAGCAGTTACTCGATAAGGGCAGGTAACACTGAAGCTTTCTTT CASSYSIRAGNTEAFF
TRBJ2-1 TRBV20-1 many TRBD2 TGCAGTGCTGGACATACAGCGGGAGCCAACAATGAGCAGTTCTTC CSAGHTAGANNEQFF
TRBJ1-2 TRBV5-6 NA NA TGTGCCAGCAGCTTGGCTTCTCAGAACTATGGCTACACCTTC CASSLASQNYGYTF
TRBJ2-3 TRBV19 few NA TGTGCCAGTAGTATCAGGGCAGAAGATACGCAGTATTTT CASSIRAEDTQYF
TRBJ2-5 TRBV7-9 NA TRBD1 TGTGCCAGCAGCTTAGACCCCTGGACAGGTGTCTTAGAGACCCAGTACTTC CASSLDPWTGVLETQYF
TRBJ1-1 TRBV5-5 many NA TGTGCCAGCAGCTTGGCCCCACAGTCGAACACTGAAGCTTTCTTT CASSLAPQSNTEAFF
TRBJ1-2 TRBV7-8 many TRBD1 TGTGCCAGCAGCTTACGGGGACAGGGAAACTATGGCTACACCTTC CASSLRGQGNYGYTF
TRBJ1-5 TRBV2 few NA TGTGCCAGCTCCTCCGAACGGGAGTGGACAGCGGGCAATCAGCCCCAGCATTTT CASSSEREWTAGNQPQHF
TRBJ1-1 TRBV19 few TRBD1 TGTGCCAGTAGTACACGGACAGGTCTACTTCCGATGAACACTGAAGCTTTCTTT CASSTRTGLLPMNTEAFF
TRBJ1-1 TRBV20-1 many NA TGCAGTGCGACCCAGGGGGAAGCTTTCTTT CSATQGEAFF
TRBJ2-1 TRBV6-2/TRBV6-3 NA TRBD1 TGTGCCAGCAGTCGGGACAGGGGTCATGAGCAGTTCTTC CASSRDRGHEQFF
TRBJ2-7 TRBV2 NA NA TGTGCCACCCAAAGTGGCAGACTCACTCTCTACGGGCAGTACTTC CATQSGRLTLYGQYF
TRBJ2-7 TRBV10-3 NA NA TGTGCCATCAGTGAGTCCGAAGGGGGTCGTGGCGGCCCCCTCTTCAACGAGCAGTACTTC CAISESEGGRGGPLFNEQYF
TRBJ2-7 TRBV11-2 many NA TGTGCCAGCAGCTCACCGTTCAGGGGTTTTGCCCACGAGCAGTACTTC CASSSPFRGFAHEQYF
TRBJ1-1 TRBV5-6 NA NA TGTGCCAGCAGCTCCGGGGCCTTGAACACTGAAGCTTTCTTT CASSSGALNTEAFF
TRBJ1-1 TRBV28 many TRBD1 TGTGCCAGCCAGTTAATGAGGGCAGGGGGCGCGAACACTGAAGCTTTCTTT CASQLMRAGGANTEAFF